Below, 31 T cell receptor beta chains from the same sample are listed, as sequenced in a study of cytomegalovirus exposure and HLA in healthy donors. PCR primers comprised 60 Vbeta and 13 Jbeta primers. Some clones are missing from TCRdb's copy, which holds only in-frame ones; the method was immunoSEQ multiplex PCR. The sample shows 100,000 to 150,000 clones, around four fifths of them seen only once. Sequenced sample: PBMCs. The receptors shown here come from a man between 18 and 29 years old in good health and CMV-seropositive.

The chain uses TRBV7-3 and TRBJ2-2; the D gene is possibly TRBD2 (7 bases). Trimming left V 8 bases short and J 5 bases short, with 15 bases between. The CDR3 loop spans 14 amino acids. Germline V gives CDR1 SGHTA, CDR2 FQGTGA. The chain's CDR3 is CASHRGGETGELFF. DNA of the CDR3: TGTGCCAGCCACCGAGGGGGGGAAACCGGGGAGCTGTTTTTT.

V is TRBV6-1 and J is TRBJ2-1, with D possibly TRBD1 on 6 matching bases. V was cut by 7 bases and J by 6 bases, with 13 bases left in between. The CDR3 is made up of 13 amino acids. Looked up from germline, CDR1 is MNHNS and CDR2 is SASEGT. CDR3 amino acids: CASTEVGANEQFF. Written as DNA, the CDR3 is TGTGCCAGCACCGAGGTGGGGGCCAATGAGCAGTTCTTC.

The rearrangement links TRBV5-1 to TRBJ2-3, with 8 bases that match TRBD1. CDR3 length: 14 amino acids. Trimming took 4 bases from V and 6 from J; bases not matched to a gene: 7. Germline V CDR1 and CDR2: SGHRS, YFSETQ. This CDR3 reads CASSGTGGADTQYF. The CDR3 DNA sequence: TGCGCCAGCAGCGGGACAGGCGGTGCGGATACGCAGTATTTT.

V usage is TRBV30 and J usage is TRBJ1-6, with a weak D call TRBD1 (5 bases). The germline gives CDR1 GTSNPN, CDR2 SVGIG (reference sequence). The CDR3 spans 12 residues. The V gene lost 1 base and the J gene lost 13 bases, with 11 bases spanning the gap. Here the CDR3 reads CAWSAGGAPLHF. The DNA for the CDR3 is TGTGCCTGGAGTGCGGGAGGGGCGCCCCTCCACTTT.

This rearrangement joins TRBV19 to TRBJ1-1; D might be TRBD1 (6 bases). This CDR3 comprises 14 residues. V dropped 8 bases and J dropped 6 bases, with 19 bases sitting between them. Per germline, CDR1 LNHDA and CDR2 SQIVND (reference sequence). The CDR3: CASLRPTGYPEAFF. CDR3 DNA sequence: TGTGCCAGTCTAAGGCCAACAGGGTACCCTGAAGCTTTCTTT.

The gene calls are TRBV2 and TRBJ2-7; TRBD2 is a possible D gene (5 bases). CDR1 SNHLY and CDR2 FYNNEI come from the germline V gene. V lost 3 bases and J 6 bases, leaving 15 bases between the germline ends. This CDR3 region has 14 residues. Written as DNA, the CDR3 is TGTGCCAGCAGTGACGAGGCCCTTGGAGGCGAGCAGTACTTC. It is translated as CASSDEALGGEQYF.

The chain has TRBV5-8 and TRBJ2-1, with 11 bases matching TRBD1. The V segment lost 2 bases and the J segment 6 bases; nucleotides outside the gene matches: 1. This CDR3 is 14 amino acids long. In germline, CDR1 is SGHTS, CDR2 YDEGEE. The CDR3: CASSFGTGGNEQFF. The CDR3 DNA reads TGTGCCAGCAGCTTCGGGACAGGGGGCAATGAGCAGTTCTTC. Full variable domain (rest looked up from reference TRBV5-8 and TRBJ2-1): EAGVTQSPTHLIKTRGQQATLRCSPISGHTSVYWYQQALGLGLQFLLWYDEGEERNRGNFPPRFSGRQFPNYSSELNVNALELEDSALYLCASSFGTGGNEQFFGPGTRLTVL.

The CDR3 nucleotides are TGCGCCAGCAGCTTCGGGGGATCTCTCTACGAGCAGTACTTC. Translating it yields CASSFGGSLYEQYF. The chain uses TRBV5-1 and TRBJ2-7, with D perhaps matching TRBD2 (6 bases). The CDR3 runs 14 residues. The germline CDR1 and CDR2 sequences are SGHRS and YFSETQ. V lost 2 bases and J lost 3, with 12 bases in between.

This clone was observed a few times. The V gene is TRBV9, the J gene TRBJ2-3, with 13 positions matching TRBD2. Germline V gene lookup returns CDR1 SGDLS and CDR2 YYNGEE. This CDR3 is built from 16 residues. Trimming removed 3 bases from V and 2 bases from J; junction bases left unmatched: 3. The CDR3 reads CASSAGLAGFTDTQYF. CDR3 bases: TGTGCCAGCAGCGCGGGACTAGCGGGATTCACAGATACGCAGTATTTT.

The J gene is TRBJ2-3, the V gene TRBV6-4; TRBD2 agrees at 10 bases. Per the germline V gene, CDR1 is MRHNA and CDR2 is SNTAGT. The J segment lost 6 bases and the V segment lost 3 bases, leaving 6 bases of the junction unmatched. This CDR3 has 15 residues. The CDR3 DNA reads as TGTGCCAGCAGTGAAACTAGCGGGGCCGCCGATACGCAGTATTTT. Translating it yields CASSETSGAADTQYF.

The chain combines TRBV4-1 with TRBJ1-2; D remains ambiguous. V lost 1 base, J lost 3 bases, and 6 bases lay in between. The CDR3 totals 13 residues. From germline, CDR1 is MGHRA and CDR2 YSYEKL. The DNA of the CDR3 is TGCGCCAGCAGCCAAGGGGGAGACTATGGCTACACCTTC. Its protein is CASSQGGDYGYTF.

This rearrangement joins TRBV28 to TRBJ2-7; 11 nucleotides align to TRBD1. The CDR3 loop spans 14 amino acids. Germline CDR1 MDHEN, CDR2 SYDVKM. V lost 6 bases to trimming and J lost 0 bases; unmatched junction nucleotides: 1. The CDR3 sequence: CASRGQGDSYEQYF. In DNA form, the CDR3 reads TGTGCCAGCAGGGGACAGGGGGACTCCTACGAGCAGTACTTC. Drawing the rest from reference TRBV28 and TRBJ2-7, the complete variable domain is DVKVTQSSRYLVKRTGEKVFLECVQDMDHENMFWYRQDPGLGLRLIYFSYDVKMKEKGDIPEGYSVSREKKERFSLILESASTNQTSMYLCASRGQGDSYEQYFGPGTRLTVT.

J is TRBJ2-1 and V is TRBV7-9, with 9 nucleotides matching TRBD2. The length of the CDR3 is 15 residues. The V gene's germline CDR1 is SEHNR and CDR2 FQNEAQ (reference sequence). V shed 5 bases, J shed 1 base, and the junction held 3 bases outside the gene matches. The CDR3 reads CASSPSGASYNEQFF. CDR3 nucleotide sequence: TGTGCCAGCAGCCCTAGCGGGGCGTCCTACAATGAGCAGTTCTTC.

The rearrangement joins TRBV7-9 to TRBJ1-6; perhaps TRBD1 as D (6 bases). Trimming removed 5 bases from V and 7 bases from J, with 21 bases in between. This CDR3 has 17 amino acids. Germline lookup yields CDR1 SEHNR and CDR2 FQNEAQ (reference sequence). In nucleotides, the CDR3 is TGTGCCAGCAGCGAGACAGGATCCCTAAGCGTGAATTCACCCCTCCACTTT. Its protein product is CASSETGSLSVNSPLHF.

The V call is TRBV9, the J call TRBJ2-7, with TRBD1 as a possible D gene (6 bases). This CDR3 region has 13 residues. Germline CDR1 and CDR2: SGDLS and YYNGEE. Between the trimmed V and J ends, which lost 4 bases and 1 base, there was a span of 9 bases. The CDR3 loop is CASSSGQSYEQYF. The CDR3 nucleotides are TGTGCCAGCAGCTCCGGACAGTCCTACGAGCAGTACTTC.

V usage is TRBV4-2 and J usage is TRBJ2-5, with 10 bases identical to TRBD2. In germline, CDR1 is LGHNA, CDR2 YNFKEQ. After removal of 0 bases from V and 3 bases from J, the junction contained 4 bases not matched to a gene. This CDR3 has 16 amino acids. DNA of the CDR3: TGTGCCAGCAGCCAAGATTGGCTAGCGGGGGAAGAGACCCAGTACTTC. Residues: CASSQDWLAGEETQYF.

The CDR3 DNA reads TGTGCCAGCAGCGACCGACTCAACTCTGGGGCCAACGTCCTGACTTTC. Translation: CASSDRLNSGANVLTF. V and J are TRBV9 and TRBJ2-6; D is unclear. The CDR3 extends over 16 amino acids. CDR1 SGDLS and CDR2 YYNGEE come from the germline V gene. Trimming pared 3 bases from V and 0 bases from J, leaving 10 bases between.

This clone was picked up a small number of times. The V and J genes are TRBV7-8 and TRBJ2-7, with TRBD2 matching over 8 bases. The CDR3 extends over 16 amino acids. The V gene's germline CDR1 is SGHVS and CDR2 FQNEAQ. V lost 1 base to trimming and J lost 2 bases; unmatched junction nucleotides: 7. The CDR3 DNA follows: TGTGCCAGCAGCTTAGAGGAGCGGGGGCTGACCTACGAGCAGTACTTC. As protein: CASSLEERGLTYEQYF.

The CDR3: CASSSMEGREQYF. As DNA, the CDR3 is TGTGCCAGCAGCTCCATGGAGGGACGCGAGCAGTACTTC. This chain links TRBV7-2 with TRBJ2-7, with D possibly being TRBD2 (6 bases). The CDR3 covers 13 residues. CDR1 is SGHTA and CDR2 is FQGNSA in the germline V gene. The V end was cut by 4 bases, the J end by 6 bases, with 13 bases between.

The chain carries TRBV21-1 and TRBJ1-1; the D call of TRBD1 is as the table states it, not checked on the DNA. TRBV21-1 is shown as a pseudogene. The CDR3 consists of 17 residues. The CDR3 sequence is CASSKIGTGSPNTEAFF. CDR3 coding DNA: TGTGCCAGCAGCAAAATCGGGACAGGGTCCCCGAACACTGAAGCTTTCTTT.

This clone has just one count. This chain joins TRBV19 and TRBJ1-5; D gene uncertain. Germline V lookup: CDR1 LNHDA, CDR2 SQIVND (reference sequence). Trimming removed 5 bases at V and 3 bases at J, with 11 bases between. This CDR3 is built from 14 residues. CDR3 nucleotides: TGTGCCAGTAGTCCAGGTCCTTACAATCAGCCCCAGCATTTT. Its protein is CASSPGPYNQPQHF.

The chain links TRBV13 to TRBJ1-2; possible D gene TRBD1, 5 bases. The ends were cut back, 5 bases at V and 0 bases at J, with 16 bases in the middle. Per the germline V gene, CDR1 is PRHDT and CDR2 is FYEKMQ (reference sequence). The CDR3 consists of 16 residues. The CDR3: CASSQEGGATNYGYTF. CDR3 DNA: TGTGCCAGCAGCCAGGAAGGTGGGGCAACTAACTATGGCTACACCTTC. The full variable domain, its missing parts supplied by reference TRBV13 and TRBJ1-2, is AAGVIQSPRHLIKEKRETATLKCYPIPRHDTVYWYQQGPGQDPQFLISFYEKMQSDKGSIPDRFSAQQFSDYHSELNMSSLELGDSALYFCASSQEGGATNYGYTFGSGTRLTVV.

This clone has more than one count but fewer than ten. The V gene is TRBV6-5, the J gene TRBJ1-1; 7 bases align to TRBD1. V gave up 3 bases and J gave up 4 bases; unmatched junction bases: 5. The CDR3 contains 14 residues. Germline CDR1 and CDR2: MNHEY and SVGAGI. The CDR3 nucleotides are TGTGCCAGCAGTTATCTGGACAGGACCACTGAAGCTTTCTTT. Translated, it gives CASSYLDRTTEAFF.

The chain uses TRBV28 and TRBJ1-1; a possible D gene is TRBD1 (5 bases). Germline V gene data show CDR1 as MDHEN and CDR2 as SYDVKM. This CDR3 contains 19 residues. V was shortened by 3 bases and J by 1 base, with 24 bases between the two germline ends. The CDR3 DNA reads as TGTGCCAGCAGTTTTAAGTATGCGTGGGCAGGGTTGAGGAACACTGAAGCTTTCTTT. It translates to CASSFKYAWAGLRNTEAFF. Full variable domain (rest looked up from reference TRBV28 and TRBJ1-1): DVKVTQSSRYLVKRTGEKVFLECVQDMDHENMFWYRQDPGLGLRLIYFSYDVKMKEKGDIPEGYSVSREKKERFSLILESASTNQTSMYLCASSFKYAWAGLRNTEAFFGQGTRLTVV.

V gene TRBV6-4 combines with J gene TRBJ1-6; D may be TRBD1 (6 bases). V was cut by 4 bases and J by 9 bases, with 13 bases left in between. The germline V gene encodes CDR1 MRHNA and CDR2 SNTAGT. The CDR3 consists of 14 residues. The CDR3 region has the DNA TGTGCCAGCAGTGTCCGGCAGGGGATTTCACCCCTCCACTTT. Translation gives CASSVRQGISPLHF.

The V and J genes are TRBV5-1 and TRBJ1-2; D gene ambiguous. Trimming took off 0 bases at V and 0 bases at J, with 6 bases between the two ends. Germline V gene lookup returns CDR1 SGHRS and CDR2 YFSETQ. The CDR3 is 14 residues long. The CDR3 sequence is CASSLAESNYGYTF. CDR3 coding DNA: TGCGCCAGCAGCTTGGCAGAATCTAACTATGGCTACACCTTC.

This clone is labeled medium-sized. This sequence joins TRBV6-4 and TRBJ2-3; 12 bases are a match to TRBD2. The CDR3 consists of 15 residues. With 4 bases clipped from V and 1 base from J, the junction kept 0 bases outside the gene matches. The germline V gene encodes CDR1 MRHNA and CDR2 SNTAGT. The CDR3 reads CASSGLAGGTDTQYF. For the CDR3, the DNA is TGTGCCAGCAGTGGACTAGCGGGGGGCACAGATACGCAGTATTTT.

The gene calls are TRBV7-9 and TRBJ2-2; maybe TRBD2 (5 bases). CDR3 size: 16 residues. Germline values: CDR1 SEHNR, CDR2 FQNEAQ (reference sequence). V was trimmed by 2 bases and J by 4 bases, leaving 14 bases between them. This chain's CDR3 is CASSLWRGGFTGELFF. The CDR3 coding sequence is TGTGCCAGCAGCTTATGGCGTGGAGGATTCACCGGGGAGCTGTTTTTT.

V and J are TRBV4-2 and TRBJ2-3; 11 bases fit TRBD2. The germline CDR1 and CDR2 sequences are LGHNA and YNFKEQ. V was clipped by 0 bases and J by 4 bases; unmatched bases: 3. The CDR3 covers 16 residues. The CDR3 sequence: CASSQDVAGGPDTQYF. CDR3 bases: TGTGCCAGCAGCCAAGATGTAGCGGGGGGGCCAGATACGCAGTATTTT.

V usage is TRBV19 and J usage is TRBJ2-7; the D gene is possibly TRBD2 (5 bases). The germline gives CDR1 LNHDA, CDR2 SQIVND (reference sequence). This CDR3 is 14 amino acids long. V was pared by 6 bases and J by 0 bases, with 12 bases between. The DNA of the CDR3 is TGTGCCAGTAGCCCTAGCACTATCTCCTACGAGCAGTACTTC. It specifies CASSPSTISYEQYF.

This sequence joins TRBV28 and TRBJ2-7, with 8 bases matching TRBD1. The CDR3 length is 17 residues. V was pared by 6 bases and J by 5 bases, with 18 bases of the junction left unmatched. Looked up from germline, CDR1 is MDHEN and CDR2 is SYDVKM. CDR3 in amino acids: CASSPGRGRNPIHEQYF. The CDR3 region has the DNA TGTGCCAGCAGCCCGGGCAGGGGGCGGAACCCTATACACGAGCAGTACTTC.